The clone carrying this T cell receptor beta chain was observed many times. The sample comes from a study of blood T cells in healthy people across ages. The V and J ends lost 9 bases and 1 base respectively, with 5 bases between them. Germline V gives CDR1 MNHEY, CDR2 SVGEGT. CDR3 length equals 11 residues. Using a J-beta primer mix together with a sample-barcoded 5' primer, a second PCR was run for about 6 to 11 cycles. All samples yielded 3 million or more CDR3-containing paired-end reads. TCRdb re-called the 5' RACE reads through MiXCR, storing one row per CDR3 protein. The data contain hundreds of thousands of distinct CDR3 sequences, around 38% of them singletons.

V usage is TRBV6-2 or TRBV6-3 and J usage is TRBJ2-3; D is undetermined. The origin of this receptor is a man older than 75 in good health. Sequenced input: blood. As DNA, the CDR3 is TGTGCCAGTAGACGCACAGATACGCAGTATTTT. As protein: CASRRTDTQYF.